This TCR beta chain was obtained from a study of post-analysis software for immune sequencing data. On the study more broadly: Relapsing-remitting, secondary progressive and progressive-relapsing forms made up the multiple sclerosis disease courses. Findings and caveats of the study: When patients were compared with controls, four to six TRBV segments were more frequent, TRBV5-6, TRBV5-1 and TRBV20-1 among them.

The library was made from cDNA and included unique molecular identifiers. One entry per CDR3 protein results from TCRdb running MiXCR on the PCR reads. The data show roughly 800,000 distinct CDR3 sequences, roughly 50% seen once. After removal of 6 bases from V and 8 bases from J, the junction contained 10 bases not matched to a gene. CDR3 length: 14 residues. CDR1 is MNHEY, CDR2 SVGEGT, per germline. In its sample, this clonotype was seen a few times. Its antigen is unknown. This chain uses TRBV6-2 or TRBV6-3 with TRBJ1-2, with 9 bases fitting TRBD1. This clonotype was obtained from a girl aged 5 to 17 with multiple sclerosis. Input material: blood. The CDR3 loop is CASRPPGTGLGYTF. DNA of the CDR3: TGTGCCAGCAGGCCGCCGGGGACAGGGTTGGGCTACACCTTC.